Below, one T cell receptor beta chain is given with its context. The antigen is undetermined. This record belongs to a study of OX40 agonist ivuxolimab in advanced cancers. Overall study context: A diagnosis of hepatocellular carcinoma, melanoma, renal cell or head and neck cancer was present in dose-escalation patients. Whole-study findings and limits: On average, CD8+ T cells showed a greater number of expanded clones than CD4+. In the 0.1 to 3.0 mg/kg range, CD4+ and CD8+ blood T cells had expanded clonally by week 6.

Profiling relied on immunoSEQ multiplex PCR, and the TCRdb table lists in-frame clones only, not all of them. The data hold 70,000 or so clones, with under 95% observed a single time. Trimming removed 0 bases at V and 5 bases at J, with 11 bases between. Germline lookup yields CDR1 SGDLS and CDR2 YYNGEE. CDR3 length: 15 residues. J is TRBJ1-4 and V is TRBV9, with a weak D call TRBD1 (5 bases). The clonotype comes from an adult with an advanced solid tumor such as melanoma, head and neck, liver or kidney cancer. Material: CD4+ or CD8+ T cells sorted from blood, obtained in a trial of the OX40 agonist ivuxolimab. As DNA, the CDR3 is TGTGCCAGCAGCGTAGCCGGGACGGAGAATGAAAAACTGTTTTTT. Translation: CASSVAGTENEKLFF.